The clone carrying this T cell receptor (beta chain) occurred many times. The antigen is unknown. Between the trimmed V and J ends, which lost 9 bases and 3 bases, there was a span of 14 bases. This CDR3 has 13 amino acids. Exclusion followed for patients with uncontrolled infection, other autoimmune disease, pregnancy or lactation. The PBMCs were sourced from fresh peripheral blood (approximately 10 ml). These data come from a study of T cells in Graves' hyperthyroidism and ophthalmopathy. Study conclusions and caveats: In simple terms, a model built on 13 V-J features told ophthalmopathy apart from stable hyperthyroidism.

Amplified TCR beta CDR3 regions came from RNA transcripts. HTBI primers were the set used in a first-round RT-PCR of the TCR CDR3. Using its own MiXCR run on the multiplex PCR reads, TCRdb lists one record per CDR3 protein. The data show hundreds of thousands of distinct CDR3 sequences, roughly 32% seen once. The chain recombines TRBV12-3 or TRBV12-4 with TRBJ2-5; D uncertain. This receptor was obtained from a woman between 35 and 50 years old with Graves' hyperthyroidism. The material sequenced was blood. This chain's CDR3 is CASTPGTEETQYF. The CDR3 DNA reads TGTGCCAGTACTCCGGGTACAGAAGAGACCCAGTACTTC.